This TCR beta chain stems from a study of Tregs in tolerant kidney transplant recipients (dated by TCRdb to between 2019 and 2020). Context from the whole study: The study used TCRbeta sequencing to identify donor-specific regulatory T cells before combined kidney and bone marrow transplantation, then tracked those cells after transplant. Several methods of expanding Tregs specific for an allogeneic donor were compared by TCRbeta repertoire sequencing in a few healthy controls.

Unstimulated Tregs (CD4+CD25+CD127-), CD4+ non-Tregs (CD4+CD25-), CD4 and CD8 cells were FACS-sorted from thawed PBMCs. Blood from healthy controls was obtained either from healthy volunteers or as purchased buffy coats. Healthy control blood was separated into PBMCs by Ficoll density gradient and cryopreserved, and patient PBMCs were collected both before and after transplant. Study-wide findings and limitations: Because the study included only a small number of patients, the results must be confirmed in larger populations and under other immunosuppression protocols. Biological reproducibility was not directly assessed, although technical replication error appeared to be minimal. Expanding Tregs with activated donor B cells appeared to identify the most biologically relevant and donor-specific TCRbeta repertoire.

Genomic DNA was extracted from sorted cells with the QIAGEN DNeasy Blood and Tissue Kit for TCRbeta CDR3 sequencing. Through immunoSEQ, high-throughput TCRbeta CDR3 sequencing was done commercially, including PCR amplification with internal controls and bias correction. The original pipeline was this. A unique productive TCRbeta sequence was defined by the CDR3 nucleotide sequence when primers matched, and otherwise by the CDR3 amino acid sequence together with the Vbeta and Jbeta genes. To correct for sorting error, sequences found in more than one sorted population at a frequency ratio of 2:1 or less were discarded, and the remaining shared sequences were assigned to the population with the higher frequency. Donor-reactive sequences were defined as at least 5-fold expanded in CFSE-low cells versus unstimulated cells, with frequency of at least 0.01% in CFSE-low cells. Jensen-Shannon divergence, calculated on the top 100 TCRbeta sequences ranked by frequency, was used to quantify repertoire divergence. When a sample had multiple sequencing runs, each run was corrected for sorting error separately and the runs were then pooled. In TCRdb, the immuneACCESS table is reduced to in-frame sequences with V and J assigned. These tables do not hold every clone; where another copy was compared, an unresolved V gene accounts for under half, and the others remain unexplained. V, J and clone size were drawn from that table, and D and trimming were deduced from the DNA. This sample holds approximately 65,000 clones; roughly 84% were observed only once. About 4% of the sample is taken by the ten largest.

The sample holds a few counts of this clone. No antigen is known for it. No base quality information exists; no much larger clone differs at one position. The germline V gene sets CDR1 to MDHEN and CDR2 to SYDVKM. From cysteine to phenylalanine, the CDR3 is 17 amino acids long. The entry retains the CDR3 DNA only, 51 bases that are in frame from base 1. V gives up 5 bases and J gives up 0 bases, and the segment between their germline ends measures 16 bases. This sequence was found in a human donor in good health. The sample taken for sequencing was CD4+ T cells from blood. Recombination joined TRBV28 with TRBJ2-2; the D region is possibly TRBD1 or TRBD2, each matching across 5 bases. The DNA reads as follows: TGTGCCAGCAGTCACCCCCGGGGACGTCCGAACACCGGGGAGCTGTTTTTT. It specifies CASSHPRGRPNTGELFF.